This paragraph reports one TCR beta chain. The data were obtained in a study of blood T cell repertoires in COVID-19. Sequencing used immunoSEQ multiplex PCR; TCRdb keeps in-frame clones, though not all of them. The data contain hundreds of thousands of clones, around nine tenths of them singletons. The receptor was isolated from a woman between 45 and 60 years old who had recovered from COVID-19. The sequenced sample was PBMCs or T cells enriched from blood (not recorded which).

This CDR3 reads CSASPGQNFNQPQHF. DNA for the CDR3: TGCAGTGCTAGTCCGGGACAGAACTTCAATCAGCCCCAGCATTTT. The rearrangement links TRBV20-1 to TRBJ1-5; 7 positions agree with TRBD1. From germline, CDR1 is DFQATT and CDR2 SNEGSKA (reference sequence). J gave up 3 bases and V 3 bases, and 8 bases lay outside the gene matches. This CDR3 has 15 amino acids.